The 20 T cell receptor beta chains given below trace back to one sample, sequenced in a study of cytomegalovirus exposure and HLA in healthy donors (dated by TCRdb to 2015 to 2018). The protocol used for the library was the immunoSEQ multiplex PCR assay. For the multiplex PCR, a mixture combining 60 forward primers for TCR Vbeta segments and 13 reverse primers for TCR Jbeta segments was used. TCRdb mirrors the immuneACCESS table, restricted to in-frame sequences. Some clones are absent from its copies; in checked studies, under half trace to an unresolved V gene, and the reason for the others is unknown. In all, the sample holds about 160,000 clones, and 85% of those were seen once. The leading ten clones occupy 1% of the sample. The sequenced sample was PBMCs. These receptors were obtained from a boy between 2 and 15 years old in good health and CMV-seronegative.

J is TRBJ2-5 and V is TRBV4-1; 10 bases are a match to TRBD1. V was clipped by 5 bases and J by 4 bases; unmatched bases: 4. This CDR3 has 14 residues. The germline gives CDR1 MGHRA, CDR2 YSYEKL. The DNA for the CDR3 is TGCGCCAGCAGCAGGGGACAGGGGTTAGAGACCCAGTACTTC. Its translation: CASSRGQGLETQYF.

The chain combines TRBV28 with TRBJ2-5; D is possibly TRBD2 (5 bases). This CDR3 has 15 amino acids. Trimming took off 7 bases at V and 0 bases at J, with 15 bases between the two ends. The germline V gene has CDR1 MDHEN and CDR2 SYDVKM. CDR3 in DNA: TGTGCCAGCACCCCGCGCTCGGGGTACCAAGAGACCCAGTACTTC. Translated, it gives CASTPRSGYQETQYF.

The chain uses TRBV6-6 and TRBJ2-2; perhaps TRBD1 as D (6 bases). Germline V gene data show CDR1 as MNHNY and CDR2 as SVGAGI (reference sequence). The CDR3 consists of 16 residues. Trimming left V 2 bases short and J 3 bases short, with 13 bases between. The CDR3 sequence: CASSYLTGFDTGELFF. The CDR3 region has the DNA TGTGCCAGCAGTTACCTTACAGGGTTTGACACCGGGGAGCTGTTTTTT.

This clone was seen a few times. This rearrangement joins TRBV5-4 to TRBJ1-2, with TRBD1 matching over 7 bases. This CDR3 comprises 14 residues. The germline V gene has CDR1 SGHNT and CDR2 YYREEE (reference sequence). Germline trimming cut 5 bases from V and 4 bases from J; bases unmatched to any gene: 8. Here the CDR3 DNA reads TGTGCCAGCAGGGAGGGACAGATACTCTATGGCTACACCTTC. It translates to CASREGQILYGYTF.

The chain recombines TRBV11-2 with TRBJ2-3; 9 positions agree with TRBD2. Per the germline V gene, CDR1 is SGHAT and CDR2 is FQNNGV. The V and J ends lost 5 bases and 2 bases, in that order; junction bases with no gene match: 5. The CDR3 covers 15 residues. The CDR3 here is CASSPLAGSTDTQYF. CDR3 in DNA: TGTGCCAGCAGCCCCCTAGCGGGGTCCACAGATACGCAGTATTTT.

This chain connects TRBV19 to TRBJ2-1; 7 bases fit TRBD2. The germline CDR1 and CDR2 sequences are LNHDA and SQIVND (reference sequence). Losses at the gene ends were 1 base for V and 0 bases for J; bases not matched to a gene: 9. The CDR3 sequence is 18 residues long. The CDR3: CASSIGLRRGSSYNEQFF. The CDR3, as DNA: TGTGCCAGTAGTATAGGGCTCCGGCGGGGGAGCTCCTACAATGAGCAGTTCTTC.

Only one count was recorded for this clone. The V and J genes are TRBV30 and TRBJ2-3; 9 bases map to TRBD2. The CDR3 totals 16 residues. Trimming removed 7 bases from V and 6 bases from J; junction bases left unmatched: 17. Germline V CDR1 and CDR2: GTSNPN, SVGIG (reference sequence). CDR3 sequence (DNA): TGTGCCTCGGACAGATTCGGTCGGACTAGCGTGGATACGCAGTATTTT. It specifies CASDRFGRTSVDTQYF.

CDR3 protein: CASSLWERQDTQYF. The DNA for the CDR3 is TGTGCCAGCAGCTTGTGGGAGCGGCAAGATACGCAGTATTTT. The chain uses TRBV7-9 and TRBJ2-3, with D possibly matching TRBD2 (5 bases). Germline V gene data show CDR1 as SEHNR and CDR2 as FQNEAQ (reference sequence). V lost 3 bases, J lost 5 bases, and 12 bases lay in between. The CDR3 runs to 14 residues.

A remark on this clone: No DNA is shown, since the ends of the CDR3 on it are uncertain; the CDR3 is the one TCRdb lists. The rearrangement links TRBV21-1 to TRBJ2-4; the tabulated D call, TRBD2, remains unverified against the DNA. TRBV21-1 is annotated as a pseudogene. The CDR3 has 18 residues if both end residues are counted. CDR3 in amino acids: CASSKIEYWCQGGNIQYF.

The CDR3 loop is CASSYLTGGNTEAFF. The CDR3 DNA reads TGTGCCAGCAGTTACTTAACAGGGGGGAACACTGAAGCTTTCTTT. The V gene is TRBV6-5, the J gene TRBJ1-1; 8 bases match TRBD1. Germline values: CDR1 MNHEY, CDR2 SVGAGI. Losses at the gene ends were 1 base for V and 1 base for J; bases not matched to a gene: 2. This CDR3 spans 15 amino acids.

The J gene is TRBJ1-1, the V gene TRBV5-6; D gene uncertain. The germline V gene encodes CDR1 SGHDT and CDR2 YYEEEE. V dropped 1 base and J dropped 6 bases, with 7 bases sitting between them. The CDR3 contains 12 residues. The CDR3 is CASSLSVSEAFF. The DNA for the CDR3 is TGTGCCAGCAGCTTGTCCGTTTCTGAAGCTTTCTTT. The full variable domain, completed using reference TRBV5-6 and TRBJ1-1, is DAGVTQSPTHLIKTRGQQVTLRCSPKSGHDTVSWYQQALGQGPQFIFQYYEEEERQRGNFPDRFSGHQFPNYSSELNVNALLLGDSALYLCASSLSVSEAFFGQGTRLTVV.

V and J are TRBV19 and TRBJ1-5; D is unclear. This CDR3 has 13 residues. The germline CDR1 and CDR2 sequences are LNHDA and SQIVND (reference sequence). V was trimmed by 3 bases and J by 5 bases, leaving 8 bases between them. CDR3 DNA: TGTGCCAGTAGTATCTCCACTGATCAGCCCCAGCATTTT. Residues: CASSISTDQPQHF.

The chain uses TRBV28 and TRBJ1-6, with 7 bases fitting TRBD1. The CDR3 is made up of 14 amino acids. Germline lookup yields CDR1 MDHEN and CDR2 SYDVKM. The ends lost 2 bases at V and 7 bases at J; junction bases unmatched: 2. CDR3 region: CASSLPGQNSPLHF. As DNA, the CDR3 is TGTGCCAGCAGTTTACCGGGACAGAATTCACCCCTCCACTTT. The full variable domain, its missing parts supplied by reference TRBV28 and TRBJ1-6, is DVKVTQSSRYLVKRTGEKVFLECVQDMDHENMFWYRQDPGLGLRLIYFSYDVKMKEKGDIPEGYSVSREKKERFSLILESASTNQTSMYLCASSLPGQNSPLHFGNGTRLTVT.

The V call is TRBV20-1, the J call TRBJ2-3; D gene uncertain. The length of the CDR3 is 11 residues. V shed 4 bases and J shed 4 bases, with 6 bases lying between them. Germline CDR1 reads DFQATT; CDR2 reads SNEGSKA (reference sequence). The CDR3 DNA follows: TGCAGTGCTACCGTCCCAGATACGCAGTATTTT. This gives the protein CSATVPDTQYF.

The V call is TRBV9, the J call TRBJ2-3; TRBD1 aligns across 8 bases. Trimming cost V 2 bases and J 5 bases; bases outside gene matches: 10. CDR1 is SGDLS, CDR2 YYNGEE, per germline. This CDR3 spans 16 amino acids. The CDR3 reads CASSVGQGFTGDTQYF. The CDR3 coding sequence is TGTGCCAGCAGCGTTGGACAGGGCTTCACCGGAGATACGCAGTATTTT.

There are a few counts of this clone. The chain's CDR3 is CSVEGGQGTYEQYF. The CDR3, as DNA: TGCAGCGTGGAGGGGGGACAGGGGACCTACGAGCAGTACTTC. V gene TRBV29-1 combines with J gene TRBJ2-7, with 10 positions matching TRBD1. J gave up 2 bases and V 6 bases, and 7 bases lay outside the gene matches. Per germline, CDR1 SQVTM and CDR2 ANQGSEA. CDR3 length equals 14 residues.

The chain carries TRBV28 and TRBJ1-2; TRBD1 matches at 8 bases. Trimming removed 8 bases from V and 5 bases from J; junction bases left unmatched: 10. The CDR3 spans 14 residues. Germline assignment: CDR1 MDHEN and CDR2 SYDVKM. The CDR3 nucleotides read TGTGCCAGCTCCTGGGAGAGGGACAGGTATGGCTACACCTTC. Its translation is CASSWERDRYGYTF.

The chain is built from TRBV28 and TRBJ2-3; 8 bases map to TRBD1. Trimming cost V 3 bases and J 2 bases; bases outside gene matches: 1. The CDR3 is 14 amino acids. Germline loops: CDR1 MDHEN, CDR2 SYDVKM. The CDR3 sequence is CASSLDRDTDTQYF. CDR3 nucleotide sequence: TGTGCCAGCAGTTTGGACAGGGACACAGATACGCAGTATTTT.

V usage is TRBV5-1 and J usage is TRBJ2-7; 7 nucleotides agree with TRBD2. V gave up 0 bases and J gave up 6 bases; unmatched junction bases: 3. From germline, CDR1 is SGHRS and CDR2 YFSETQ. The CDR3 loop spans 13 amino acids. This CDR3 is CASSLGGGGEQYV. The CDR3 DNA reads as TGCGCCAGCAGCTTGGGGGGCGGGGGCGAGCAGTACGTC.

The J gene is TRBJ1-4, the V gene TRBV19, with D possibly matching TRBD1 (5 bases). The germline gives CDR1 LNHDA, CDR2 SQIVND (reference sequence). The CDR3 totals 16 residues. The V end was cut by 2 bases, the J end by 8 bases, with 18 bases between. DNA of the CDR3: TGTGCCAGTAGTATACAGCGGGGCCCCGGACGGGAAAAACTGTTTTTT. It encodes CASSIQRGPGREKLFF. The full variable domain, with the rest looked up from reference TRBV19 and TRBJ1-4, is DGGITQSPKYLFRKEGQNVTLSCEQNLNHDAMYWYRQDPGQGLRLIYYSQIVNDFQKGDIAEGYSVSREKKESFPLTVTSAQKNPTAFYLCASSIQRGPGREKLFFGSGTQLSVL.